One and the same sample provided the 22 T cell receptor beta chains below, sequenced in a study of OX40 agonist ivuxolimab in advanced cancers. Here immunoSEQ multiplex PCR was the method, and the copy in TCRdb shows in-frame clones only, minus some. The sample contains about 59,000 clones, approximately 87% of which appear only once. Sample: CD4+ or CD8+ T cells sorted from blood, taken in a trial of the OX40 agonist ivuxolimab. The receptors originated from an adult with an advanced solid tumor such as melanoma, head and neck, liver or kidney cancer.

The V and J genes are TRBV28 and TRBJ1-2; D not resolved. Per the germline V gene, CDR1 is MDHEN and CDR2 is SYDVKM. The CDR3 is made up of 14 amino acids. Deletions cut 7 bases from V and 1 base from J, with 13 bases between. The DNA for the CDR3 is TGTGCCAGCAAGGACGACGGGTTTAACTATGGCTACACCTTC. Translating it yields CASKDDGFNYGYTF.

V gene TRBV5-1 combines with J gene TRBJ1-4; TRBD1 aligns across 7 bases. CDR3 length: 16 residues. The germline CDR1 and CDR2 sequences are SGHRS and YFSETQ. The V and J ends lost 4 bases and 0 bases, in that order; junction bases with no gene match: 6. The CDR3 sequence: CASSVADRATNEKLFF. The CDR3 DNA reads as TGCGCCAGCAGCGTAGCAGACAGGGCAACTAATGAAAAACTGTTTTTT.

This rearrangement joins TRBV7-8 to TRBJ1-2; tentatively, D is TRBD1 (6 bases). Germline CDR1 is SGHVS and CDR2 is FQNEAQ. The CDR3 contains 13 residues. V lost 1 base to trimming and J lost 6 bases, with 9 bases between them. The CDR3 region has the DNA TGTGCCAGCAGCTTAGGATACAGGGATGGCTACACCTTC. This gives the protein CASSLGYRDGYTF.

The chain recombines TRBV2 with TRBJ1-2; D ambiguous. Germline CDR1 SNHLY, CDR2 FYNNEI. The V gene lost 2 bases and the J gene lost 7 bases, with 5 bases spanning the gap. The CDR3 consists of 11 residues. Written as DNA, the CDR3 is TGTGCCAGCAGTGAACTCGGTGGCTACACCTTC. It encodes CASSELGGYTF.

This clone was counted a few times. This sequence joins TRBV7-9 and TRBJ2-7; 9 bases are shared with TRBD1. The J segment lost 5 bases and the V segment lost 1 base, leaving 3 bases of the junction unmatched. The CDR3 covers 14 residues. CDR1 and CDR2 from the germline V gene are SEHNR and FQNEAQ (reference sequence). The chain's CDR3 is CASSLEDRGDEQYF. The CDR3 nucleotides read TGTGCCAGCAGCTTAGAGGACAGGGGCGACGAGCAGTACTTC.

The chain combines TRBV29-1 with TRBJ2-1; 8 bases align to TRBD2. The CDR3 has 14 residues. Germline V gives CDR1 SQVTM, CDR2 ANQGSEA. J gave up 4 bases and V 3 bases, and 5 bases lay outside the gene matches. CDR3 DNA: TGCAGCGTTGATGATGGCGGGGGGTACAATGAGCAGTTCTTC. Amino acid sequence: CSVDDGGGYNEQFF.

This clone was observed once. The chain carries TRBV7-6 and TRBJ2-1; 7 bases are shared with TRBD2. The germline V gene encodes CDR1 SGHVS and CDR2 FNYEAQ. The CDR3 totals 17 residues. V was clipped by 5 bases and J by 9 bases; unmatched bases: 19. Here the CDR3 DNA reads TGTGCCAGCAGCGCACCTACGGGGGGTAGCGGGTCTTCTGAGCAGTTCTTC. This translates into CASSAPTGGSGSSEQFF.

This sequence joins TRBV5-6 and TRBJ1-3; D might be TRBD1 (5 bases). V was clipped by 2 bases and J by 4 bases, with 10 bases between them. Germline CDR1 is SGHDT and CDR2 is YYEEEE. The CDR3 covers 14 residues. The CDR3 DNA follows: TGTGCCAGCAGCTTTCCGGGGGTCGGAAACACCATATATTTT. Translated: CASSFPGVGNTIYF.

This clone was recorded only once. This sequence joins TRBV7-2 and TRBJ1-1; D not resolved. V lost 0 bases and J 10 bases, leaving 12 bases between the germline ends. CDR1 SGHTA and CDR2 FQGNSA come from the germline V gene. The CDR3 is made up of 13 amino acids. CDR3 sequence reads: CASSLAYGTRAFF. Written as DNA, the CDR3 is TGTGCCAGCAGCTTAGCTTACGGCACACGAGCTTTCTTT.

V is TRBV6-5 and J is TRBJ2-5; tentative D call: TRBD2 (6 bases). The V gene lost 6 bases and the J gene lost 1 base, with 15 bases spanning the gap. CDR3 size: 15 residues. CDR1 and CDR2 (germline): MNHEY, SVGAGI. The chain's CDR3 is CASSGGLATQETQYF. The CDR3 DNA reads TGTGCCAGCAGCGGCGGGCTAGCGACCCAAGAGACCCAGTACTTC.

In DNA, the CDR3 is TGTGCCAGCAGCTGGGACGTAGCGGGGGAGACCCAGTACTTC. Protein sequence: CASSWDVAGETQYF. The genes are TRBV7-9 and TRBJ2-5, with 8 bases lining up with TRBD2. Germline V lookup: CDR1 SEHNR, CDR2 FQNEAQ (reference sequence). The CDR3 extends over 14 amino acids. The junction had 6 bases not matched to a gene; V was cut back by 4 bases and J by 5 bases.

The CDR3 reads CASSQDSRGSYEQYF. CDR3 nucleotide sequence: TGCGCCAGCAGCCAAGACTCCAGAGGATCCTACGAGCAGTACTTC. The chain uses TRBV4-3 and TRBJ2-7; D remains ambiguous. From germline, CDR1 is LGHNA and CDR2 YSLEER. The CDR3 totals 15 residues. The V end was cut by 0 bases, the J end by 1 base, with 10 bases between.

The sample holds a few counts of this clone. The J gene is TRBJ1-1, the V gene TRBV21-1; TRBD1, the table's D call, was not compared with the DNA. TRBV21-1 is described as a pseudogene. The CDR3 runs 18 residues. This chain's CDR3 is CASSPPPGQGHENTEAFF. The CDR3 coding sequence is TGTGCCAGCAGCCCCCCTCCGGGACAGGGTCATGAGAACACTGAAGCTTTCTTT.

The rearrangement joins TRBV18 to TRBJ1-1, with unresolved D. Trimming pared 1 base from V and 4 bases from J, leaving 7 bases between. The CDR3 is 13 amino acids. Per the germline V gene, CDR1 is KGHSH and CDR2 is LQKENI. The CDR3 region is CASSPQKTTEAFF. As DNA, the CDR3 is TGTGCCAGCTCACCACAGAAGACCACTGAAGCTTTCTTT.

The V gene is TRBV29-1, the J gene TRBJ2-3; no reliable D call. The CDR3 is 13 residues long. Germline values: CDR1 SQVTM, CDR2 ANQGSEA. Trimming cost V 2 bases and J 9 bases, with 15 bases left between them. The CDR3 nucleotides are TGCAGCGTTGAAAAGGCCGTCCTAGACACGCAGTATTTT. Amino acids: CSVEKAVLDTQYF.

The chain combines TRBV11-2 with TRBJ2-7; 9 bases fit TRBD1. The CDR3 contains 15 residues. The V and J ends lost 4 bases and 0 bases, in that order; junction bases with no gene match: 4. CDR1 and CDR2 from the germline V gene are SGHAT and FQNNGV. This CDR3 reads CASSSGTGFSYEQYF. The CDR3 nucleotides are TGTGCCAGCAGCTCCGGGACAGGGTTCTCCTACGAGCAGTACTTC.

The CDR3 loop is CASTKMDQQETQYF. In nucleotides, the CDR3 is TGTGCCAGCACCAAGATGGACCAGCAAGAGACCCAGTACTTC. This chain links TRBV5-4 with TRBJ2-5; unclear D gene. Germline CDR1 SGHNT, CDR2 YYREEE (reference sequence). CDR3 length: 14 residues. The germline V and J ends were trimmed by 6 bases and 2 bases, with 14 bases remaining between them.

This rearrangement joins TRBV5-1 to TRBJ2-7; D is unclear. V was clipped by 4 bases and J by 5 bases, with 19 bases between them. The CDR3 consists of 15 residues. Germline-derived CDR1 and CDR2 are SGHRS and YFSETQ. CDR3 protein: CASSNAPWAENEQYF. The DNA for the CDR3 is TGCGCCAGCAGCAATGCGCCCTGGGCGGAAAACGAGCAGTACTTC.

This clone has more than one count but fewer than ten. The chain has TRBV2 and TRBJ1-2; D remains ambiguous. Germline V CDR1 and CDR2: SNHLY, FYNNEI. The CDR3 sequence is 11 residues long. V was pared by 6 bases and J by 7 bases, with 9 bases between. The CDR3: CASRAAAGYTF. DNA for the CDR3: TGTGCCAGCAGGGCCGCGGCTGGCTACACCTTC.

This chain connects TRBV23-1 to TRBJ2-2; D unclear. TRBV23-1 is known as an ORF, though its function is uncertain. V was trimmed by 2 bases and J by 0 bases, leaving 10 bases between them. The CDR3 is 16 residues long. The CDR3 loop is CASSQGVSTNTGELFF. The DNA of the CDR3 is TGCGCCAGCAGTCAAGGTGTTAGTACGAACACCGGGGAGCTGTTTTTT.

This chain uses TRBV7-3 with TRBJ2-1; 11 bases are shared with TRBD2. The trim removed 5 bases at V and 7 bases at J, leaving 7 bases unmatched. This CDR3 has 15 amino acids. The germline gives CDR1 SGHTA, CDR2 FQGTGA. CDR3 DNA sequence: TGTGCCAGCAGCATAGCACTAGCGGGAGTAAATGAGCAGTTCTTC. It specifies CASSIALAGVNEQFF.

The J gene is TRBJ2-5, the V gene TRBV2, with 10 bases lining up with TRBD2. In germline, CDR1 is SNHLY, CDR2 FYNNEI. V was clipped by 2 bases and J by 4 bases; unmatched bases: 1. CDR3 size: 14 residues. CDR3 sequence reads: CASSELAGVETQYF. For the CDR3, the DNA is TGTGCCAGCAGTGAACTAGCGGGAGTAGAGACCCAGTACTTC.